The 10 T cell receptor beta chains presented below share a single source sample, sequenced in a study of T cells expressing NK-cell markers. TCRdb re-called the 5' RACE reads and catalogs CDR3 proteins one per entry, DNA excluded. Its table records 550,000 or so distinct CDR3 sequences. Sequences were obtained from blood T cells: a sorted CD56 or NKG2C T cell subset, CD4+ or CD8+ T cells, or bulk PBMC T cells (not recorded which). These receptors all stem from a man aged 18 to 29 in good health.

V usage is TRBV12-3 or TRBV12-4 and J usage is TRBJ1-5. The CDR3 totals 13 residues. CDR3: CASRGRDGQPQHF.

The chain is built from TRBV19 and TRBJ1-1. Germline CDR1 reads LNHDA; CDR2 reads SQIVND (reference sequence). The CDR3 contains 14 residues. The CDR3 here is CASSPGPTHTEAFF.

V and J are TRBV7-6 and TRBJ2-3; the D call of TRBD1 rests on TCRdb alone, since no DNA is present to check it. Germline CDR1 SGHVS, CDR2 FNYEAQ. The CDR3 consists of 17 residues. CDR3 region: CASSPGPTHRGTDTQYF. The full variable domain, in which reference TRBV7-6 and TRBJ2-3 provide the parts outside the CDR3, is GAGVSQSPRYKVTKRGQDVALRCDPISGHVSLYWYRQALGQGPEFLTYFNYEAQQDKSGLPNDRFSAERPEGSISTLTIQRTEQRDSAMYRCASSPGPTHRGTDTQYFGPGTRLTVL.

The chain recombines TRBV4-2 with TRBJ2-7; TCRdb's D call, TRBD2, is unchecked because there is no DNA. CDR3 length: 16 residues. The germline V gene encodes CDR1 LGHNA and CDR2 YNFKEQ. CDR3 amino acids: CASSQETSGSHYEQYF.

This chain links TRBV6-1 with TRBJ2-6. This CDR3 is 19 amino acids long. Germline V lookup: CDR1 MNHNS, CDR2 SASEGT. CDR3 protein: CASRNLSRYRTSGANVLTF.

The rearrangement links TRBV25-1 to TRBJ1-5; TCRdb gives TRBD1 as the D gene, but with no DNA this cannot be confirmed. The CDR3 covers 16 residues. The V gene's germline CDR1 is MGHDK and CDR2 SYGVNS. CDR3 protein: CASSESGVGVRQPQHF.

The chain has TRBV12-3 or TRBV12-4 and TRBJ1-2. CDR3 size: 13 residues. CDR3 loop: CASSLFSVYGYTF.

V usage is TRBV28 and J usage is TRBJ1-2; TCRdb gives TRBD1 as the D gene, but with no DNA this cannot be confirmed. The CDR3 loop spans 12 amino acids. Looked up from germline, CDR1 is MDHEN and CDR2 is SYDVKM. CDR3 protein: CASRVQGGGYTF.

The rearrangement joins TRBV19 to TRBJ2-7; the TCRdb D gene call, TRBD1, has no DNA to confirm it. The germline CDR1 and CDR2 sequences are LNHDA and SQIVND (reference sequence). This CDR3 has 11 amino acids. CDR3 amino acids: CASTGNHEQYF.

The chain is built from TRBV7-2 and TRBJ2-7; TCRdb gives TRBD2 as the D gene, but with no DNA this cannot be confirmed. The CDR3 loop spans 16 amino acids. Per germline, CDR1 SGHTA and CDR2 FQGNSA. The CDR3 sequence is CASSPPGLLFSYEQYF.